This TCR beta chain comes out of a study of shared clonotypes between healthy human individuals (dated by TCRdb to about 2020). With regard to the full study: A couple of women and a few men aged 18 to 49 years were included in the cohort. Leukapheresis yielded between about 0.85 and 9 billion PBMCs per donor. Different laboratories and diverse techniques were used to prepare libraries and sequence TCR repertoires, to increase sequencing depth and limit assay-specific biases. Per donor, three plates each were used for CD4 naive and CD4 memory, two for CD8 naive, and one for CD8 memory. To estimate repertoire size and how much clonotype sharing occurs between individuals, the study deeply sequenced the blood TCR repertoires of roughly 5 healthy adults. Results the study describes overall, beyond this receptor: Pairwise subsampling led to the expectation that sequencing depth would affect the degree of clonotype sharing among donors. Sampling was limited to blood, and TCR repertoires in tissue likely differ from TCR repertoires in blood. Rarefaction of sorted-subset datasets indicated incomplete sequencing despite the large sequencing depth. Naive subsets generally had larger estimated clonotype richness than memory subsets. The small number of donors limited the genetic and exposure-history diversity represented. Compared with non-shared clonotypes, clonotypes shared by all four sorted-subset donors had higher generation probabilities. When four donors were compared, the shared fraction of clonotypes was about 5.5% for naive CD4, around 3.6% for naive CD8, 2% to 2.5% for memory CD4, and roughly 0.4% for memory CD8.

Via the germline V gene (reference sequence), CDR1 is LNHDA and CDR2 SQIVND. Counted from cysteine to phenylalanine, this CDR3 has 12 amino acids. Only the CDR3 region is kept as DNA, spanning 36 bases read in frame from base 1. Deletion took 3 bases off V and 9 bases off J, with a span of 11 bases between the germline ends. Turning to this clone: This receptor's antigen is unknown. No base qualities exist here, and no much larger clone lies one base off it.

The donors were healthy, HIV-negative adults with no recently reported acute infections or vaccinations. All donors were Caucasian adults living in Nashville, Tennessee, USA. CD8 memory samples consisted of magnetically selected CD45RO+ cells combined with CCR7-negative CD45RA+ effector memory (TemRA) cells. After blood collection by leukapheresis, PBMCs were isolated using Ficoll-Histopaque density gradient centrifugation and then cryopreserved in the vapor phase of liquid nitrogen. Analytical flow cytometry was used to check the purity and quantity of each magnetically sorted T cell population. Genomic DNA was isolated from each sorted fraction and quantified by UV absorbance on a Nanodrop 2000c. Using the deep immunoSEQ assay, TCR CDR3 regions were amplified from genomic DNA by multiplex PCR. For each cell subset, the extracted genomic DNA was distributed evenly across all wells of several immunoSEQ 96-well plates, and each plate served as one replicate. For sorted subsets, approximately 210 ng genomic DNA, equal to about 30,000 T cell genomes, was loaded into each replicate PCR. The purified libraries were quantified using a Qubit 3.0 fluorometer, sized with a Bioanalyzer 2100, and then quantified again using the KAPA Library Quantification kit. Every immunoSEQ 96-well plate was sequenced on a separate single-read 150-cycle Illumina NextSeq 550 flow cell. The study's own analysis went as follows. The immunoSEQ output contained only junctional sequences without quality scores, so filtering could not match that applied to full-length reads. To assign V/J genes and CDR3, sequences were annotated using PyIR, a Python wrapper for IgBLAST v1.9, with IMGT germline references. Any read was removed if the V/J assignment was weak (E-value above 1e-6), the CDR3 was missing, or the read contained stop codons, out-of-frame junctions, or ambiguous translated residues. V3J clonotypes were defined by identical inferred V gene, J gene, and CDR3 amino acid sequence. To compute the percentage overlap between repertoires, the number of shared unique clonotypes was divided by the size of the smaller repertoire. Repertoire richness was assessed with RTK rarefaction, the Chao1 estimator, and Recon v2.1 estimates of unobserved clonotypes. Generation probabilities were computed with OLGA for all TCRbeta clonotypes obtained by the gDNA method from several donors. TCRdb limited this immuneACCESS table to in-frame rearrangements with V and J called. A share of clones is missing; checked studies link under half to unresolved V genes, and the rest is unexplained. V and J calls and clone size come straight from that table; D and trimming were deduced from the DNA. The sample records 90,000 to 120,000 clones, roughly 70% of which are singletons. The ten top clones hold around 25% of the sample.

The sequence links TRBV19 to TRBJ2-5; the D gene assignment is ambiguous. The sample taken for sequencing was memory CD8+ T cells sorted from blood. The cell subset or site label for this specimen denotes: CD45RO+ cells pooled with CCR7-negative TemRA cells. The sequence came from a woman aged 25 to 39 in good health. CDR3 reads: CASSMSWVPQYF. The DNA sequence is TGTGCCAGTAGTATGAGTTGGGTGCCCCAGTACTTC.